These 14 T cell receptor beta chains share one sample of origin, sequenced in a study of CD8 T cells in Susac syndrome (dated by TCRdb to 2018 to 2020). Library construction relied on the immunoSEQ multiplex PCR assay. RNA was extracted using the RNeasy kit, and roughly 0.45 to 1 ug of the RNA was reverse transcribed with random hexamers. Clones were called with MiXCR by TCRdb after fastp trimmed the public reads at Q25, and only in-frame beta chains were retained. Rows merge per CDR3 protein into single entries with the most common DNA and genes. This sample is represented by roughly 130,000 distinct CDR3 sequences; 90% to 95% of them were singletons. The ten most abundant clones make up around 0.12% of the sample. Sequencing used CD4+ T cells from PBMCs. All receptors come from a human donor with multiple sclerosis.

The rearrangement uses TRBV3-1 and TRBJ1-2; 10 bases match TRBD1. The CDR3 is 15 amino acids. Per germline, CDR1 LGHDT and CDR2 YNNKEL (reference sequence). V dropped 1 base and J dropped 6; count of bases not matched to a gene: 5. DNA of the CDR3: TGTGCCAGCAGCCAAGGGGACAGGGGTCGGGATGGCTACACCTTC. Protein product: CASSQGDRGRDGYTF.

This chain uses TRBV7-2 with TRBJ2-3; D perhaps matches TRBD1 (8 bases). Deletions cut 8 bases from V and 4 bases from J, with 16 bases between. This CDR3 region has 14 residues. Germline CDR1 and CDR2: SGHTA and FQGNSA. CDR3 DNA sequence: TGTGCCAGCGCCTTACAGGGGGGGGCAGATACGCAGTATTTT. It yields the protein CASALQGGADTQYF.

The CDR3 DNA reads as TGTGCCAGCAGCTGGCAGGAGACCAACGTCCTGACTTTC. Translated, it gives CASSWQETNVLTF. The V and J genes are TRBV5-4 and TRBJ2-6; D uncertain. The germline CDR1 and CDR2 sequences are SGHNT and YYREEE (reference sequence). The CDR3 totals 13 residues. V shed 3 bases and J shed 8 bases, with 9 bases lying between them. Variable domain in full (rest from reference TRBV5-4 and TRBJ2-6): ETGVTQSPTHLIKTRGQQVTLRCSSQSGHNTVSWYQQALGQGPQFIFQYYREEENGRGNFPPRFSGLQFPNYSSELNVNALELDDSALYLCASSWQETNVLTFGAGSRLTVL.

The chain uses TRBV20-1 and TRBJ2-1; 11 bases map to TRBD2. This CDR3 comprises 14 residues. CDR1 is DFQATT and CDR2 is SNEGSKA in the germline V gene (reference sequence). V was pared by 5 bases and J by 9 bases, with 9 bases of the junction left unmatched. CDR3 sequence reads: CSARISGRAGEQFF. The CDR3 region has the DNA TGCAGTGCTCGAATTAGCGGGAGGGCCGGTGAGCAGTTCTTC.

The J gene is TRBJ2-7, the V gene TRBV20-1, with D possibly TRBD1 on 5 matching bases. CDR3 size: 13 residues. V was trimmed by 3 bases and J by 6 bases, leaving 15 bases between them. Germline CDR1 DFQATT, CDR2 SNEGSKA (reference sequence). Written as DNA, the CDR3 is TGCAGTGCTAGGGGCAGAAGGGGCCGCGAGCAGTACTTC. This encodes CSARGRRGREQYF.

The V gene is TRBV15, the J gene TRBJ1-1, with D uncertain. The CDR3 covers 15 residues. Trimming shortened V by 0 bases and J by 6 bases, and 14 bases separated the two germline ends. Germline assignment: CDR1 LNHNV and CDR2 YYDKDF (reference sequence). The CDR3 sequence: CATSRDLEGWAEAFF. DNA of the CDR3: TGTGCCACCAGCAGAGATCTTGAGGGTTGGGCTGAAGCTTTCTTT.

The chain employs TRBV4-2 and TRBJ2-3; 10 nucleotides agree with TRBD2. The germline gives CDR1 LGHNA, CDR2 YNFKEQ. Germline trimming cut 0 bases from V and 6 bases from J; bases unmatched to any gene: 12. CDR3 length equals 18 residues. The CDR3 spells CASSQDWGAGGPGDTQYF. As DNA, the CDR3 is TGTGCCAGCAGCCAAGATTGGGGAGCGGGAGGGCCAGGGGATACGCAGTATTTT.

The chain is built from TRBV29-1 and TRBJ2-3; possible D gene TRBD2, 6 bases. The CDR3 consists of 13 residues. Trimming took off 2 bases at V and 4 bases at J, with 10 bases between the two ends. Looked up from germline, CDR1 is SQVTM and CDR2 is ANQGSEA. The CDR3 DNA follows: TGCAGCGTTGAACCCGGGGGTCCAGATACGCAGTATTTT. Protein sequence: CSVEPGGPDTQYF.

The CDR3 sequence is CASRLGQGPNYGYTF. DNA of the CDR3: TGTGCCAGCAGGCTTGGCCAGGGGCCCAACTATGGCTACACCTTC. This sequence joins TRBV3-1 and TRBJ1-2, with D possibly matching TRBD1 (6 bases). From germline, CDR1 is LGHDT and CDR2 YNNKEL (reference sequence). CDR3 size: 15 residues. V gave up 6 bases and J gave up 2 bases, with 16 bases separating them.

CDR3 DNA sequence: TGTGCCAGCAGTCCTATAGCGGGTTCGAACACCGGGGAGCTGTTTTTT. Translating it yields CASSPIAGSNTGELFF. The chain couples TRBV11-2 to TRBJ2-2; 7 nucleotides line up with TRBD2. Germline V CDR1 and CDR2: SGHAT, FQNNGV. J was trimmed by 0 bases and V by 6 bases; bases with no gene match: 7. The CDR3 runs 16 residues.

V and J are TRBV3-1 and TRBJ2-7; no definite D call. The V end was cut by 1 base, the J end by 3 bases, with 7 bases between. CDR1 and CDR2 from the germline V gene are LGHDT and YNNKEL (reference sequence). This CDR3 comprises 13 residues. This chain's CDR3 is CASSQGVFYEQYF. Here the CDR3 DNA reads TGTGCCAGCAGCCAAGGAGTCTTCTACGAGCAGTACTTC.

This chain uses TRBV30 with TRBJ1-1, with 10 nucleotides matching TRBD1. V was clipped by 0 bases and J by 5 bases; unmatched bases: 6. Germline V gives CDR1 GTSNPN, CDR2 SVGIG (reference sequence). The CDR3 sequence is 15 residues long. CDR3 region: CAWSVTGQGLTEAFF. The CDR3 coding sequence is TGTGCCTGGAGTGTAACGGGACAGGGGCTTACTGAAGCTTTCTTT. The full variable domain, in which reference TRBV30 and TRBJ1-1 provide the parts outside the CDR3, is SQTIHQWPATLVQPVGSPLSLECTVEGTSNPNLYWYRQAAGRGLQLLFYSVGIGQISSEVPQNLSASRPQDRQFILSSKKLLLSDSGFYLCAWSVTGQGLTEAFFGQGTRLTVV.

The chain links TRBV14 to TRBJ2-1; tentative D call: TRBD1 (6 bases). This CDR3 is built from 17 residues. With 0 bases removed from V and 5 bases from J, the gap between germline ends came to 17 bases. Germline V gives CDR1 SGHDN, CDR2 FVKESK. CDR3 sequence (DNA): TGTGCCAGCAGCCAAGATAGTTTACTCAGGGGCCACAATGAGCAGTTCTTC. Its translation is CASSQDSLLRGHNEQFF.

This chain links TRBV28 with TRBJ2-3; D is unclear. V was shortened by 7 bases and J by 7 bases, with 12 bases between the two germline ends. CDR1 MDHEN and CDR2 SYDVKM come from the germline V gene. The CDR3 totals 12 residues. This CDR3 reads CASTPAGYTQYF. CDR3 nucleotides: TGTGCCAGCACCCCAGCCGGCTATACGCAGTATTTT.